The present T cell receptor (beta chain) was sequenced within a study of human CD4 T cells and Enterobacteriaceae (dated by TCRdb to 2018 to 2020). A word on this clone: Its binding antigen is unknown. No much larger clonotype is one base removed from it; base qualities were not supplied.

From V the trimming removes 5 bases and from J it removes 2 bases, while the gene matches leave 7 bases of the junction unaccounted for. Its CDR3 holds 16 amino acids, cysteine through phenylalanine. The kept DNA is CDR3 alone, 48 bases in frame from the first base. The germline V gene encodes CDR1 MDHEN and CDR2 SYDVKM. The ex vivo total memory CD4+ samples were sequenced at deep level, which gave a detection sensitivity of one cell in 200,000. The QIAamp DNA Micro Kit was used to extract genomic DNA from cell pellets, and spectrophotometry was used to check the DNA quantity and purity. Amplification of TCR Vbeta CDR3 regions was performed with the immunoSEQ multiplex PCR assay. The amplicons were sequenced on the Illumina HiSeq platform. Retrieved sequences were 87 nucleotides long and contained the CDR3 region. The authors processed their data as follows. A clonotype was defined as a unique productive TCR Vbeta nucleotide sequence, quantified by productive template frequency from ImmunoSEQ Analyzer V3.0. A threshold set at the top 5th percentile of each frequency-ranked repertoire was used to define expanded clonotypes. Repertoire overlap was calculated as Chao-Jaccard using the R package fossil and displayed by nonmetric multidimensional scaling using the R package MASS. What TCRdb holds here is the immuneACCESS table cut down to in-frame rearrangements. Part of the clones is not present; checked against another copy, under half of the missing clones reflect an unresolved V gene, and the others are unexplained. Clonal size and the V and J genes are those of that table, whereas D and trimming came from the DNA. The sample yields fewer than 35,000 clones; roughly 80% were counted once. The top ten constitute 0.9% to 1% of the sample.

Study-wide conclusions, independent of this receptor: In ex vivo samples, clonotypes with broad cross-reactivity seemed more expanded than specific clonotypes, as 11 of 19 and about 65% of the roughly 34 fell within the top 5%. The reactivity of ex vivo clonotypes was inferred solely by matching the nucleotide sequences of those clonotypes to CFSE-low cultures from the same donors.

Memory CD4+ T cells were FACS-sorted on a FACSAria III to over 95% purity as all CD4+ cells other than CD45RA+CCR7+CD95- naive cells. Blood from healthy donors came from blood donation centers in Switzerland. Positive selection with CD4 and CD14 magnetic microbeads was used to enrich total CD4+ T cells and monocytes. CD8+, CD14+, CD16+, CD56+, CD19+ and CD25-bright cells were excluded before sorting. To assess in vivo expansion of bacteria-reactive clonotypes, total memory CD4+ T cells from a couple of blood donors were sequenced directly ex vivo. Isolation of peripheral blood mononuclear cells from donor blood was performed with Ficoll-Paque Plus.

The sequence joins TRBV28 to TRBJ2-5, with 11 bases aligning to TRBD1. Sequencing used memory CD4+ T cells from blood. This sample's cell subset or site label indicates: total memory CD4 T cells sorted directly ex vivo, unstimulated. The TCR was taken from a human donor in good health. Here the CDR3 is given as CASSPAGQGGQETQYF. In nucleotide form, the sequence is TGTGCCAGCAGTCCTGCGGGACAGGGGGGGCAAGAGACCCAGTACTTC. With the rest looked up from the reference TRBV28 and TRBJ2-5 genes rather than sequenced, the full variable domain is DVKVTQSSRYLVKRTGEKVFLECVQDMDHENMFWYRQDPGLGLRLIYFSYDVKMKEKGDIPEGYSVSREKKERFSLILESASTNQTSMYLCASSPAGQGGQETQYFGPGTRLLVL.